Listed here are 16 T cell receptor beta chains from one sample, sequenced in a study of CD8 T cells in ankylosing spondylitis. TCRdb passed the 5' RACE reads through MiXCR, listing each CDR3 protein once. The sample lists approximately 350,000 distinct CDR3 sequences, around 20% occurring once. Sequencing was carried out using blood, either unsorted or a sorted T cell fraction (not recorded which). These TCRs come from a male donor with ankylosing spondylitis or in good health (not recorded which).

This clonotype was picked up a small number of times. J is TRBJ2-3 and V is TRBV28; D might be TRBD1 (8 bases). The germline V gene encodes CDR1 MDHEN and CDR2 SYDVKM. Trimming left V 7 bases short and J 5 bases short, with 19 bases between. CDR3 size: 15 residues. Here the CDR3 DNA reads TGTGCCAGCAACACAGGGGGGGGCCCACAAGATACGCAGTATTTT. This encodes CASNTGGGPQDTQYF.

This clonotype was seen a handful of times. The V gene is TRBV15, the J gene TRBJ2-5; 8 nucleotides match TRBD1. The CDR3 runs 17 residues. The germline V gene encodes CDR1 LNHNV and CDR2 YYDKDF (reference sequence). V was clipped by 5 bases and J by 3 bases; unmatched bases: 14. CDR3 sequence: CATSGRTGPELEETQYF. The DNA for the CDR3 is TGTGCCACCAGCGGGAGGACAGGGCCAGAACTTGAAGAGACCCAGTACTTC.

With respect to this clonotype: Germline and junction disagree at one end, which may indicate a read error. The J gene is TRBJ2-5, the V gene TRBV24-1; D not certain. Germline assignment: CDR1 KGHDR and CDR2 SFDVKD. The CDR3 covers 13 residues. CDR3 bases: TGTACCACCAAGGCGCCGGGCGAGGAGACCCAGTACTTC. As protein: CTTKAPGEETQYF.

The chain joins TRBV7-9 to TRBJ1-1; a possible D gene is TRBD1 (5 bases). This CDR3 is built from 13 residues. Trimming pared 4 bases from V and 5 bases from J, leaving 11 bases between. Germline values: CDR1 SEHNR, CDR2 FQNEAQ (reference sequence). The DNA of the CDR3 is TGTGCCAGCAGCTGGGCGGAGGGGACTGAAGCTTTCTTT. Translation gives CASSWAEGTEAFF. Supplemented by reference TRBV7-9 and TRBJ1-1, the full variable domain reads DTGVSQNPRHKITKRGQNVTFRCDPISEHNRLYWYRQTLGQGPEFLTYFQNEAQLEKSRLLSDRFSAERPKGSFSTLEIQRTEQGDSAMYLCASSWAEGTEAFFGQGTRLTVV.

The gene calls are TRBV2 and TRBJ2-1; 8 nucleotides agree with TRBD2. This CDR3 region has 13 residues. Germline CDR1 is SNHLY and CDR2 is FYNNEI. The V gene end was trimmed by 8 bases and the J gene end by 4 bases; junction bases not matched to a gene: 4. As DNA, the CDR3 is TGTGCCAGCGGGCTAGCGGGTTACAATGAGCAGTTCTTC. This gives the protein CASGLAGYNEQFF.

There are a few counts of this clonotype. V and J are TRBV29-1 and TRBJ2-7; a possible D gene is TRBD1 (6 bases). Trimming stripped 5 bases from V and 3 bases from J, with 11 bases between. Germline CDR1 SQVTM, CDR2 ANQGSEA. The CDR3 is 12 residues long. DNA of the CDR3: TGCAGCGTTCGGACAGAAAACTACGAGCAGTACTTC. Translation gives CSVRTENYEQYF.

This clonotype has more than one count but fewer than ten. The chain links TRBV15 to TRBJ2-4; 7 bases align to TRBD2. Germline CDR1 is LNHNV and CDR2 is YYDKDF (reference sequence). The CDR3 has 19 amino acids. With V trimmed by 3 bases and J by 0 bases, 14 bases remained unmatched. The CDR3 region has the DNA TGTGCCACCAGCAGGGAGCTAGCGGATGGAGCTCTAGCCAAAAACATTCAGTACTTC. Residues: CATSRELADGALAKNIQYF.

This clonotype was observed a few times. The chain joins TRBV29-1 to TRBJ2-1, with D unclear. The CDR3 totals 17 residues. CDR1 and CDR2 from the germline V gene are SQVTM and ANQGSEA. V was pared by 5 bases and J by 4 bases, with 24 bases between. The CDR3 coding sequence is TGCAGCGTTCCACAAAAACGTGGACCCGCAAGATACAATGAGCAGTTCTTC. Translation: CSVPQKRGPARYNEQFF.

This clonotype was observed many times. The chain couples TRBV12-3 or TRBV12-4 to TRBJ2-2; D possibly corresponds to TRBD1 (5 bases). V lost 10 bases and J lost 4, with 13 bases in between. CDR3 length: 13 amino acids. The CDR3 sequence is CANPRERTGELFF. For the CDR3, the DNA is TGTGCCAACCCCAGGGAACGCACCGGGGAGCTGTTTTTT.

In this sample, this clonotype turned up a few times. The chain uses TRBV12-3 or TRBV12-4 and TRBJ2-1; possibly TRBD1 or TRBD2 for D (7 bases each). The CDR3 runs to 14 residues. V was shortened by 3 bases and J by 8 bases, with 14 bases between the two germline ends. The CDR3 spells CASSFGLGGDEQFF. For the CDR3, the DNA is TGTGCCAGCAGTTTCGGACTAGGGGGCGATGAGCAGTTCTTC.

The CDR3 bases are TGTGCCAGCCGCACGGGACTAGCTGCGGAGACCCAGTACTTC. Residues: CASRTGLAAETQYF. The chain recombines TRBV12-3 or TRBV12-4 with TRBJ2-5; 9 bases line up with TRBD2. The CDR3 sequence is 14 residues long. Trimming removed 8 bases from V and 5 bases from J; junction bases left unmatched: 9.

This chain uses TRBV2 with TRBJ2-1; D might be TRBD1 or TRBD2, each matching 5 bases. V was pared by 6 bases and J by 6 bases, with 21 bases between. This CDR3 is built from 16 residues. Germline V gene sequence: CDR1 SNHLY, CDR2 FYNNEI. The chain's CDR3 is CASRGNGGGGGNEQFF. DNA for the CDR3: TGTGCCAGCAGAGGGAACGGCGGCGGTGGGGGCAATGAGCAGTTCTTC.

The genes are TRBV16 and TRBJ1-2; TRBD1 might be the D (5 bases). V gave up 0 bases and J gave up 4 bases, with 12 bases separating them. The CDR3 is made up of 15 amino acids. The germline V gene encodes CDR1 KGHSY and CDR2 FQNENV. Written as DNA, the CDR3 is TGTGCCAGCAGCCAATCGGCGGGGCTCGGCTATGGCTACACCTTC. It translates to CASSQSAGLGYGYTF.

This chain links TRBV7-9 with TRBJ2-5; D uncertain. With 5 bases removed from V and 2 bases from J, the gap between germline ends came to 12 bases. The CDR3 contains 14 residues. Germline V gene lookup returns CDR1 SEHNR and CDR2 FQNEAQ (reference sequence). The CDR3 nucleotides read TGTGCCAGCAGCCAGCCCGCGGAGCAAGAGACCCAGTACTTC. Residues: CASSQPAEQETQYF.

The chain uses TRBV18 and TRBJ2-7; D might be TRBD2 (5 bases). Germline-derived CDR1 and CDR2 are KGHSH and LQKENI. V lost 5 bases and J lost 1, with 12 bases in between. CDR3 size: 14 residues. CDR3 nucleotide sequence: TGTGCCAGCTCAGAACCAGAGGGTTCCTACGAGCAGTACTTC. As protein: CASSEPEGSYEQYF.

The chain carries TRBV3-1 and TRBJ2-2, with 7 bases lining up with TRBD1. Germline V gene data show CDR1 as LGHDT and CDR2 as YNNKEL (reference sequence). This CDR3 spans 18 amino acids. The CDR3, as DNA: TGTACCATCAGTCAAGTGGATCCGGGACAGAGTCTCACCGGGGAGCTGTTTTTT. Translation gives CTISQVDPGQSLTGELFF.